Reported below is one T cell receptor (beta chain). Its matching antigen is unknown. Sequencing used immunoSEQ multiplex PCR; TCRdb keeps in-frame clones, though not all of them. The table lists hundreds of thousands of clones, around 89% of them singletons. The data belong to a study of Ad26.COV2.S vaccination and SARS-CoV-2 variants. As for the study in general: Enrolled in COV1001, the donor was in the Ad26.COV2.S trial arm, which received the vaccine.

The germline V gene encodes CDR1 MGHRA and CDR2 YSYEKL. Trimming removed 2 bases at V and 5 bases at J, with 4 bases between. The CDR3 is 12 amino acids. Study conclusions and caveats: Spike-specific TCR breadth was greater after Ad26.COV2.S than placebo.

The treatment was: roughly 20 received Ad26.COV2.S at low or high dose, single or two shots; about 5 received placebo; per-sample allocation not given. Sampling occurred on day 63 after the first vaccine or placebo injection. Material: peripheral blood, obtained in a trial of Ad26.COV2.S vaccine versus placebo. The origin of this receptor is a person aged 18 to 59 who received the Ad26.COV2.S COVID-19 vaccine or a placebo. V and J are TRBV4-1 and TRBJ2-1; no clear D. CDR3 sequence: CASSQTHNEQFF. The CDR3 bases are TGCGCCAGCAGCCAAACCCACAATGAGCAGTTCTTC.